A selection of T cell receptor beta chains follows, all from one sample in a study of blood T cell repertoires in COVID-19. TCRdb keeps only in-frame clones here, not all; method: immunoSEQ multiplex PCR. The sample includes 33,000 or so clones, roughly 88% of them seen just once. Sequencing was done on a sample of peripheral blood. The source of these receptors is a man between 65 and 85 years old with active or convalescent COVID-19. Each CDR3 is given with its conserved first and last residue. Fields, in order: CDR3 protein, CDR3 DNA, V gene, J gene, clone size, D gene. The D gene is left open where the match is weak. Clone sizes are given selectively: once, few, many, or a class where the clone is expanded.

CDR3aa: CASSRAGDARGEKLFF; CDR3nt: TGTGCCAGCAGCAGAGCAGGGGATGCTAGGGGCGAAAAACTGTTTTTT; v_gene: TRBV11-2; j_gene: TRBJ1-4; abundance: -; d_gene: -
CDR3aa: CASSRDSNTEAFF; CDR3nt: TGCGCCAGCAGCCGGGACAGTAACACTGAAGCTTTCTTT; v_gene: TRBV5-1; j_gene: TRBJ1-1; abundance: -; d_gene: TRBD1
CDR3aa: CASSLNTGQRGGSF; CDR3nt: TGTGCCAGCAGTTTAAACACAGGGCAGCGAGGCGGGAGTTTT; v_gene: TRBV28; j_gene: TRBJ1-5; abundance: -; d_gene: -
CDR3aa: CASSSRDSYTEAFF; CDR3nt: TGTGCCAGCAGCTCCCGGGATTCCTACACTGAAGCTTTCTTT; v_gene: TRBV6-6; j_gene: TRBJ1-1; abundance: -; d_gene: -
CDR3aa: CASSLTGNSNQPQHF; CDR3nt: TGTGCCAGCAGTTTGACAGGGAATAGCAATCAGCCCCAGCATTTT; v_gene: TRBV2; j_gene: TRBJ1-5; abundance: -; d_gene: TRBD1
CDR3aa: CASSVHLRGITYNEQFF; CDR3nt: TGTGCCAGCAGCGTACACCTCAGGGGGATTACCTACAATGAGCAGTTCTTC; v_gene: TRBV21-1; j_gene: TRBJ2-1; abundance: -; d_gene: -
CDR3aa: CASSRDGSSYNEQFF; CDR3nt: TGTGCCAGCAGCCGGGACGGGAGCTCCTACAATGAGCAGTTCTTC; v_gene: TRBV7-2; j_gene: TRBJ2-1; abundance: -; d_gene: -
CDR3aa: CASMRAFEAFF; CDR3nt: TGTGCCAGCATGCGAGCGTTCGAAGCTTTCTTT; v_gene: TRBV6-6; j_gene: TRBJ1-1; abundance: -; d_gene: -
CDR3aa: CAISESGGQGRGKTEAFF; CDR3nt: TGTGCCATCAGTGAGTCGGGGGGACAGGGGAGGGGTAAAACTGAAGCTTTCTTT; v_gene: TRBV10-3; j_gene: TRBJ1-1; abundance: -; d_gene: TRBD1
CDR3aa: CASSRTGTSGGYTF; CDR3nt: TGTGCCAGCAGCCGAACGGGGACAAGTGGTGGCTACACCTTC; v_gene: TRBV27; j_gene: TRBJ1-2; abundance: -; d_gene: -
CDR3aa: CASRGTVNTEAFF; CDR3nt: TGTGCCAGCAGGGGGACAGTGAACACTGAAGCTTTCTTT; v_gene: TRBV2; j_gene: TRBJ1-1; abundance: -; d_gene: TRBD1
CDR3aa: CATSEASGMDLRNEQFF; CDR3nt: TGTGCCACCAGTGAAGCTAGCGGGATGGATCTTAGAAATGAGCAGTTCTTC; v_gene: TRBV24-1; j_gene: TRBJ2-1; abundance: -; d_gene: TRBD2
CDR3aa: CASRPGWGSGNTIYF; CDR3nt: TGTGCCAGTAGACCGGGATGGGGCTCTGGAAACACCATATATTTT; v_gene: TRBV19; j_gene: TRBJ1-3; abundance: -; d_gene: -
CDR3aa: CASSFPHEEALGETQYF; CDR3nt: TGTGCCAGCAGTTTCCCCCACGAGGAGGCCCTAGGGGAGACCCAGTACTTC; v_gene: TRBV28; j_gene: TRBJ2-5; abundance: -; d_gene: -
CDR3aa: CASSRMLQGAFNEQYF; CDR3nt: TGCGCCAGCAGCAGAATGCTACAGGGGGCTTTTAACGAGCAGTACTTC; v_gene: TRBV5-1; j_gene: TRBJ2-7; abundance: once; d_gene: TRBD1
CDR3aa: CASSSGVGPDTQYF; CDR3nt: TGCGCCAGCAGCTCCGGGGTCGGGCCAGATACGCAGTATTTT; v_gene: TRBV5-1; j_gene: TRBJ2-3; abundance: -; d_gene: -
CDR3aa: CASSYWGQSAFF; CDR3nt: TGTGCCAGCAGTTACTGGGGCCAGTCGGCTTTCTTT; v_gene: TRBV6-5; j_gene: TRBJ1-1; abundance: -; d_gene: -
CDR3aa: CASSLGTGTGFAYF; CDR3nt: TGCGCCAGCAGCTTGGGTACCGGGACAGGGTTTGCGTACTTC; v_gene: TRBV5-1; j_gene: TRBJ2-7; abundance: -; d_gene: TRBD1
CDR3aa: CASSPLSSGQETQYF; CDR3nt: TGTGCCAGCTCACCACTTTCTAGCGGGCAAGAGACCCAGTACTTC; v_gene: TRBV18; j_gene: TRBJ2-5; abundance: few; d_gene: TRBD2
CDR3aa: CASNPFGGGTYEQYF; CDR3nt: TGTGCCAGCAACCCCTTCGGGGGGGGTACCTACGAGCAGTACTTC; v_gene: TRBV6-2/TRBV6-3; j_gene: TRBJ2-7; abundance: -; d_gene: TRBD2
CDR3aa: CASSLPSGRAIDTQYF; CDR3nt: TGTGCCAGCAGTTTACCTAGCGGGAGGGCCATAGATACGCAGTATTTT; v_gene: TRBV28; j_gene: TRBJ2-3; abundance: -; d_gene: TRBD2
CDR3aa: CASSERLRDSPLHF; CDR3nt: TGTGCCAGCAGTGAAAGACTGCGAGATTCACCCCTCCACTTT; v_gene: TRBV2; j_gene: TRBJ1-6; abundance: -; d_gene: -
CDR3aa: CASSGRQDANTGELFF; CDR3nt: TGCGCCAGCAGCGGGCGACAGGACGCGAACACCGGGGAGCTGTTTTTT; v_gene: TRBV5-1; j_gene: TRBJ2-2; abundance: -; d_gene: -
CDR3aa: CASVTTGIWNTIYF; CDR3nt: TGTGCCAGTGTTACGACAGGGATCTGGAACACCATATATTTT; v_gene: TRBV19; j_gene: TRBJ1-3; abundance: -; d_gene: TRBD1
CDR3aa: CASTERGRNGYTF; CDR3nt: TGTGCCAGCACCGAGAGGGGGCGTAATGGCTACACCTTC; v_gene: TRBV6-5; j_gene: TRBJ1-2; abundance: -; d_gene: TRBD1
CDR3aa: CASKGQLNTEAFF; CDR3nt: TGTGCCAGTAAAGGACAGCTGAACACTGAAGCTTTCTTT; v_gene: TRBV19; j_gene: TRBJ1-1; abundance: -; d_gene: -
CDR3aa: CASNPSPGLRSSYNSPLHF; CDR3nt: TGTGCCAGCAACCCTTCTCCGGGACTCAGGAGCTCCTATAATTCACCCCTCCACTTT; v_gene: TRBV11-3; j_gene: TRBJ1-6; abundance: -; d_gene: -
CDR3aa: CASSPWTGGFSGANVLTF; CDR3nt: TGTGCCAGCAGCCCCTGGACAGGGGGTTTCTCTGGGGCCAACGTCCTGACTTTC; v_gene: TRBV7-3; j_gene: TRBJ2-6; abundance: -; d_gene: TRBD1
CDR3aa: CAWGDRPYGYTF; CDR3nt: TGTGCCTGGGGAGACAGACCCTATGGCTACACCTTC; v_gene: TRBV30; j_gene: TRBJ1-2; abundance: -; d_gene: -
CDR3aa: CASSLRTSGGVVQFF; CDR3nt: TGCGCCAGCAGCTTGCGTACTAGCGGGGGGGTCGTGCAGTTCTTC; v_gene: TRBV5-1; j_gene: TRBJ2-1; abundance: -; d_gene: TRBD2
CDR3aa: CASSGEGTGNSPLHF; CDR3nt: TGTGCCAGCAGTGGCGAGGGTACCGGCAATTCACCCCTCCACTTT; v_gene: TRBV2; j_gene: TRBJ1-6; abundance: -; d_gene: -
CDR3aa: CASSTGTHITGELFF; CDR3nt: TGTGCCAGCAGTACCGGGACACACATCACCGGGGAGCTGTTTTTT; v_gene: TRBV7-9; j_gene: TRBJ2-2; abundance: -; d_gene: -
CDR3aa: CASSTGGAAEAFF; CDR3nt: TGTGCCAGCAGTACTGGGGGGGCCGCTGAAGCTTTCTTT; v_gene: TRBV6-2/TRBV6-3; j_gene: TRBJ1-1; abundance: few; d_gene: -
CDR3aa: CASSSGLSSGNTIYF; CDR3nt: TGCGCCAGCAGCTCGGGACTTAGCTCTGGAAACACCATATATTTT; v_gene: TRBV5-1; j_gene: TRBJ1-3; abundance: -; d_gene: -
CDR3aa: CASSQESQGRETQYF; CDR3nt: TGCGCCAGCAGCCAAGAAAGCCAGGGGCGAGAGACCCAGTACTTC; v_gene: TRBV4-1; j_gene: TRBJ2-5; abundance: -; d_gene: -